This TCR beta chain derives from a study of blood T cells in healthy people across ages. It was with a sample-barcoded 5' primer and a J-beta primer mix that a second PCR of about 6 to 12 cycles was run. TCRdb reprocessed the 5' RACE reads with MiXCR, giving one entry per CDR3 protein. Among hundreds of thousands of distinct CDR3 sequences listed, about 27% were seen once. The CDR3 is 15 amino acids. Trimming removed 2 bases at V and 6 bases at J, with 14 bases between. Germline CDR1 is SGHRS and CDR2 is YFSETQ. This same sample was also taken into another study, of T cells of mothers and their children. That source reports: In this cohort, donors were three healthy Caucasian mothers plus their six children. cDNA was synthesized from all extracted RNA at roughly 1.5 ug per reaction.

The TCR originated in a boy aged 2 to 10 in good health. The chain recombines TRBV5-1 with TRBJ2-2; D gene unclear. Sequencing was done on a sample of blood. Written as DNA, the CDR3 is TGCGCCAGCAGCTTTGGATCGGGCTCCGCCGGGGAGCTGTTTTTT. It is translated as CASSFGSGSAGELFF.